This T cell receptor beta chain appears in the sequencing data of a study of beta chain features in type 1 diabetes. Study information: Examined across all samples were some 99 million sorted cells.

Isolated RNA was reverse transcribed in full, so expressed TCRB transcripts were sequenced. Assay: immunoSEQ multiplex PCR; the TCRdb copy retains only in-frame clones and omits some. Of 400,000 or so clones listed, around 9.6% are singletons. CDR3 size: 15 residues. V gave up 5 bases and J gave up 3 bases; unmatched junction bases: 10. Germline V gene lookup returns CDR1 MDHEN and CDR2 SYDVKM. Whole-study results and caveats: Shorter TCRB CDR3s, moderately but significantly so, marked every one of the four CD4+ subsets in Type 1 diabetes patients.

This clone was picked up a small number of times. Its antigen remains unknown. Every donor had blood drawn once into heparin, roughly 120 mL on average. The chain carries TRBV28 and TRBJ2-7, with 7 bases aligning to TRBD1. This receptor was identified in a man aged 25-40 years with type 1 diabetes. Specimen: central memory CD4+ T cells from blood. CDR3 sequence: CASSDPGTAIYEQYF. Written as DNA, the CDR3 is TGTGCCAGCAGTGACCCCGGGACAGCAATCTACGAGCAGTACTTC.